This TCR beta chain is from a study of OX40 agonist ivuxolimab in advanced cancers. There are 13 residues in the CDR3. Per the germline V gene, CDR1 is KGHSH and CDR2 is LQKENI. V gave up 3 bases and J gave up 6 bases, with 9 bases separating them. Clones were sequenced by immunoSEQ multiplex PCR, and TCRdb holds only the in-frame ones, with some missing. The sample lists roughly 60,000 clones; more than 70% were seen once. This clone has just a few counts. The chain carries TRBV18 and TRBJ1-5, with D perhaps matching TRBD1 (5 bases). Sequenced material: CD4+ or CD8+ T cells sorted from blood, taken in a trial of the OX40 agonist ivuxolimab. The receptor was isolated from an adult with an advanced solid tumor such as melanoma, head and neck, liver or kidney cancer. CDR3 DNA sequence: TGTGCCAGCTCACCTGGGACCGTTCAGCCCCAGCATTTT. Its protein product is CASSPGTVQPQHF.